The T cell receptor beta chain described here comes from a study of blood T cell repertoires in COVID-19 (dated by TCRdb to 2020 to 2022). For the study in its entirety: Collaborator samples came from the United States, Italy and Spain and covered acute and convalescent phases of COVID-19. The prospective study material was composed of cDNA or gDNA derived from T cells, B-cell-depleted T cells, or PBMCs. Subjects who had been exposed to COVID-19, were actively infected with it, or had recovered from it provided the deeply sampled blood TCRbeta repertoires that made up the dataset. A freely available public database, intended as a resource for researchers studying the immune response to SARS-CoV-2, is where the repertoires were released. Samples came from the ongoing ImmuneRACE study (first 160 participants) plus 1,254 subjects from 6 global collaborators. Sample metadata almost always included a de-identified subject ID, COVID-19 status, age in years and sex. Where available, HLA class I and class II types were obtained from metadata supplied by the sample provider rather than from assay-based typing.

About this clone itself: This receptor's antigen is unknown. The record has no base qualities; no much larger clone is one base away.

In the germline V gene, CDR1 corresponds to SGHRS and CDR2 to YFSETQ. V gives up 2 bases and J gives up 3 bases, and the segment between their germline ends measures 15 bases. The CDR3 contains 15 residues, cysteine and phenylalanine counted. Of all the DNA, just the CDR3 is kept, 45 bases in frame from base 1. TCRbeta CDR3 regions were amplified from genomic DNA by means of the immunoSEQ Assay, a bias-controlled multiplex PCR. Per the source publication's procedure: The number of nucleated cells in each sample was estimated from the amplification of reference gene primers within the assay. To quantify the absolute abundance of each unique TCRbeta CDR3 rearrangement, sequence reads were collapsed and filtered. For each sample, productive Simpson clonality was calculated as the square root of Simpson's diversity index across productive rearrangements. TCRdb limited this immuneACCESS table to in-frame rearrangements with V and J called. A share of clones is missing; checked studies link under half to unresolved V genes, and the rest is unexplained. The DNA was the basis for D and trimming; V, J and clone size are from that table. The sample includes 150,000 to 200,000 clones, with 85% observed a single time. Jointly, the top ten make up 5% to 6% of the sample.

One collaborating source in Seattle enrolled patients during active infection and followed them longitudinally through the course of disease. Each collaborating institution followed its own protocols to collect whole blood in K2EDTA tubes. For TCRbeta analysis, collaborators shipped samples as frozen whole blood, isolated PBMCs, or DNA extracted from either of those sample types. The full study reports these points: How much clinical and demographic metadata was included differed by source and by participant, and the metadata was provided uncurated.

The chain couples TRBV5-1 to TRBJ2-7; tentative D gene TRBD1, with 6 bases matching. The TCR originated in a woman aged 45-60 years with COVID-19, enrolled during active disease. The sample comprised peripheral blood. This receptor carries the CDR3 CASSFSQGSYYEQYF. The DNA sequence is as follows: TGCGCCAGCAGCTTTTCACAGGGAAGTTACTACGAGCAGTACTTC.